These T cell receptor beta chains were read from a single sample in a study of blood T cell repertoires in COVID-19. The data were produced by immunoSEQ multiplex PCR, yet TCRdb's version contains in-frame clones alone and is incomplete. The repertoire consists of approximately 130,000 clones, with around 85% occurring once and the leading ten covering 4.3%. The specimen was peripheral blood. All receptors come from a human donor in a cohort sampled during active COVID-19. CDR3s include the opening cysteine and the closing phenylalanine or tryptophan. The D gene is left open where the match is weak. Size is stated for part of the rows, as once, few or many counts, or as a class when the clone is expanded.

>-|TRBJ2-2|16|TRBD1|TRBV28
CASSARQGRGTGELFF
TGTGCCAGCAGTGCGAGACAGGGGCGGGGAACCGGGGAGCTGTTTTTT
>-|TRBJ2-5|16|-|TRBV3-1/TRBV3-2
CASSQEGASAWETQYF
TGTGCCAGCAGCCAAGAAGGGGCATCTGCGTGGGAGACCCAGTACTTC
>-|TRBJ2-5|15|-|TRBV24-1
CATSPGHKVQETQYF
TGTGCCACCAGTCCGGGACATAAGGTTCAAGAGACCCAGTACTTC
>-|TRBJ1-1|15|-|TRBV30
CAWKGGLGTNTEAFF
TGTGCCTGGAAAGGAGGACTGGGAACGAACACTGAAGCTTTCTTT
>-|TRBJ2-5|15|TRBD2|TRBV19
CASSILAGGQETQYF
TGTGCCAGTAGTATTCTAGCGGGGGGTCAAGAGACCCAGTACTTC
>-|TRBJ1-5|15|-|TRBV10-2
CASSESDSGNQPQHF
TGCGCCAGCAGTGAGTCCGATTCAGGTAATCAGCCCCAGCATTTT
>-|TRBJ1-1|12|-|TRBV30
CAWWPGGIQAFF
TGTGCCTGGTGGCCTGGAGGGATCCAAGCTTTCTTT
>-|TRBJ2-3|16|TRBD1|TRBV5-6
CASSLGQGASTDTQYF
TGTGCCAGCAGCTTAGGACAGGGGGCTAGCACAGATACGCAGTATTTT
>-|TRBJ1-1|13|TRBD1|TRBV30
CAWGQGVNTEAFF
TGTGCCTGGGGACAGGGTGTGAACACTGAAGCTTTCTTT
>-|TRBJ1-4|14|-|TRBV2
CASSGEGEGEKLFF
TGTGCCAGCAGTGGCGAGGGTGAGGGCGAAAAACTGTTTTTT
>few|TRBJ1-6|16|-|TRBV18
CASSLSQRENNSPLHF
TGTGCCAGCTCACTCAGCCAGAGGGAAAATAATTCACCCCTCCACTTT
>-|TRBJ1-2|14|-|TRBV14
CASSQGQGSFGYTF
TGTGCCAGCAGCCAAGGCCAGGGATCGTTTGGCTACACCTTC
>-|TRBJ1-2|12|TRBD1|TRBV30
CAWVRDRGENTF
TGTGCCTGGGTCCGGGACAGGGGGGAGAATACCTTC
>-|TRBJ2-3|17|TRBD2|TRBV4-1
CASSQDGSGGPVDTQYF
TGCGCCAGCAGCCAAGACGGTAGCGGGGGGCCCGTAGATACGCAGTATTTT
>-|TRBJ1-2|15|TRBD1|TRBV3-1/TRBV3-2
CASSPTGGKDYGYTF
TGTGCCAGCAGCCCGACAGGGGGCAAGGACTATGGCTACACCTTC
>few|TRBJ1-5|16|TRBD1|TRBV6-2/TRBV6-3
CASSYSIRGLNQPQHF
TGTGCCAGCAGTTACTCGATCAGGGGGCTTAATCAGCCCCAGCATTTT
>-|TRBJ2-6|18|TRBD1|TRBV5-1
CASSRTWTGASGANVLTF
TGCGCCAGCAGCCGGACCTGGACAGGGGCCTCTGGGGCCAACGTCCTGACTTTC
>-|TRBJ2-3|14|TRBD2|TRBV10-2
CASRVAGYTDTQYF
TGCGCCAGCAGAGTAGCGGGGTACACAGATACGCAGTATTTT